This T cell receptor beta chain was obtained from a study of blood T cell repertoires in COVID-19. About the study: Cohort 3 donors counted as recovered after two negative PCRs, clearance, or resolved symptoms.

All enrollees were about 18 to 100 years old and from some 24 US areas. V lost 0 bases to trimming and J lost 7 bases, with 15 bases between them. This CDR3 contains 15 residues. The germline CDR1 and CDR2 sequences are ENHRY and SYGVKD. Study processing details: Quantification of nucleated cells was approximated via reference gene primer amplification. Method: immunoSEQ multiplex PCR; TCRdb's copy keeps in-frame clones and lacks some. V and J calls and clone size come straight from that table; D and trimming were deduced from the DNA. The sample carries 200,000 to 250,000 clones, approximately 87% recorded once.

The sequenced material came from PBMCs or T cells enriched from blood (not recorded which). This TCR was recovered from a woman in her forties or fifties in a cohort exposed to, infected with or recovered from COVID-19 (not recorded which). The gene calls are TRBV10-3 and TRBJ1-2; D is unresolved. This chain's CDR3 is CAISESVGSRSGYTF. DNA for the CDR3: TGTGCCATCAGTGAGTCGGTCGGCAGCCGGAGTGGCTACACCTTC.